This is a list of T cell receptor beta chains from one sample in a study of CD8 T cells in ankylosing spondylitis. In TCRdb, the 5' RACE reads were re-called with MiXCR into one record per CDR3 protein. Of roughly 440,000 distinct CDR3 sequences listed, 17% are singletons. The sequencing sample was made of blood, either unsorted or a sorted T cell fraction (not recorded which). The receptor set was obtained from a male donor with ankylosing spondylitis. Each CDR3 is given with its conserved first and last residue. Each record gives: J gene, clone size, CDR3 length, D gene, V gene, CDR3 protein, CDR3 DNA. The D gene is left open where the match is weak. Size tells how often a clone was seen (once, few, many) or the class of an expanded clone, and some rows leave it out.

j_gene: TRBJ2-2
abundance: .
len: 15
d_gene: .
v_gene: TRBV12-5
CDR3aa: CASGLDSLNTGELFF
CDR3nt: TGTGCTAGTGGTTTGGATAGCCTCAACACCGGGGAGCTGTTTTTT

j_gene: TRBJ2-3
abundance: few
len: 15
d_gene: .
v_gene: TRBV7-9
CDR3aa: CASSLALGGTDTQYF
CDR3nt: TGTGCCAGCAGCTTAGCGCTGGGGGGAACAGATACGCAGTATTTT

j_gene: TRBJ2-3
abundance: few
len: 14
d_gene: TRBD1
v_gene: TRBV18
CDR3aa: CASCRQGPADTQYF
CDR3nt: TGTGCCAGCTGCAGACAGGGCCCCGCAGATACGCAGTATTTT

j_gene: TRBJ2-2
abundance: .
len: 18
d_gene: .
v_gene: TRBV28
CDR3aa: CASSFLSLSGRNTGELFF
CDR3nt: TGTGCCAGCAGTTTCCTAAGCCTAAGTGGGCGTAACACCGGGGAGCTGTTTTTT

j_gene: TRBJ2-7
abundance: few
len: 14
d_gene: .
v_gene: TRBV28
CDR3aa: CASDGTTPSYEQYF
CDR3nt: TGTGCCAGCGATGGGACAACTCCCTCCTACGAGCAGTACTTC

j_gene: TRBJ2-7
abundance: .
len: 15
d_gene: TRBD1
v_gene: TRBV7-6
CDR3aa: CASSSTGQGPYEQYF
CDR3nt: TGTGCCAGCAGCTCCACGGGACAGGGGCCCTACGAGCAGTACTTC

j_gene: TRBJ1-3
abundance: many
len: 15
d_gene: TRBD1
v_gene: TRBV5-1
CDR3aa: CASSFTGDSGNTIYF
CDR3nt: TGCGCCAGCAGCTTTACAGGGGACTCTGGAAACACCATATATTTT

j_gene: TRBJ2-3
abundance: many
len: 14
d_gene: .
v_gene: TRBV10-3
CDR3aa: CAIATEPNTDTQYF
CDR3nt: TGTGCCATCGCGACGGAGCCAAACACAGATACGCAGTATTTT

j_gene: TRBJ2-2
abundance: few
len: 15
d_gene: .
v_gene: TRBV25-1
CDR3aa: CASSARQTLTGELFF
CDR3nt: TGTGCCAGCAGTGCCAGGCAGACATTAACCGGGGAGCTGTTTTTT

j_gene: TRBJ2-5
abundance: few
len: 13
d_gene: .
v_gene: TRBV27
CDR3aa: CASSQIRGETQYF
CDR3nt: TGTGCCAGCAGTCAGATCCGGGGAGAGACCCAGTACTTC

j_gene: TRBJ2-2
abundance: few
len: 16
d_gene: TRBD2
v_gene: TRBV20-1
CDR3aa: CSARLAGRANTGELFF
CDR3nt: TGCAGTGCTAGGCTAGCGGGCCGCGCGAACACCGGGGAGCTGTTTTTT

j_gene: TRBJ2-1
abundance: .
len: 14
d_gene: TRBD2
v_gene: TRBV7-2
CDR3aa: CASSRGLARNEQFF
CDR3nt: TGTGCCAGCAGCCGGGGACTAGCCCGCAATGAGCAGTTCTTC

j_gene: TRBJ2-1
abundance: .
len: 12
d_gene: .
v_gene: TRBV25-1
CDR3aa: CASSEFGNEQFF
CDR3nt: TGTGCCAGCAGTGAATTTGGGAATGAGCAGTTCTTC

j_gene: TRBJ1-4
abundance: .
len: 21
d_gene: TRBD1
v_gene: TRBV5-1
CDR3aa: CASSLGARDRGNRATNEKLFF
CDR3nt: TGCGCCAGCAGCTTGGGGGCACGGGACAGGGGTAATCGTGCGACTAATGAAAAACTGTTTTTT

j_gene: TRBJ2-3
abundance: .
len: 15
d_gene: .
v_gene: TRBV5-1
CDR3aa: CASSDTTAFTDTQYF
CDR3nt: TGCGCCAGCAGCGACACAACCGCCTTCACAGATACGCAGTATTTT

j_gene: TRBJ2-7
abundance: .
len: 17
d_gene: TRBD2
v_gene: TRBV7-2
CDR3aa: CASSLGLAGGPECEQYF
CDR3nt: TGTGCCAGCAGCCTGGGACTAGCGGGAGGGCCGGAATGCGAGCAGTACTTC

j_gene: TRBJ1-2
abundance: .
len: 12
d_gene: .
v_gene: TRBV20-1
CDR3aa: CSATRDHYGYTF
CDR3nt: TGCAGTGCCACCCGTGACCACTATGGCTACACCTTC

j_gene: TRBJ2-6
abundance: .
len: 14
d_gene: .
v_gene: TRBV15
CDR3aa: CATSYTAGANVLTF
CDR3nt: TGTGCCACCAGCTACACGGCTGGGGCCAACGTCCTGACTTTC

j_gene: TRBJ2-3
abundance: few
len: 14
d_gene: .
v_gene: TRBV5-1
CDR3aa: CASRTETSTDTQYF
CDR3nt: TGCGCCAGCAGGACGGAAACTAGCACAGATACGCAGTATTTT

j_gene: TRBJ2-3
abundance: .
len: 14
d_gene: .
v_gene: TRBV29-1
CDR3aa: CSVEGPRRTDTQYF
CDR3nt: TGCAGCGTTGAGGGGCCTAGGAGGACAGATACGCAGTATTTT

j_gene: TRBJ1-3
abundance: .
len: 16
d_gene: .
v_gene: TRBV20-1
CDR3aa: CSARETGSISGNTIYF
CDR3nt: TGCAGTGCTAGAGAGACAGGCTCGATTTCTGGAAACACCATATATTTT

j_gene: TRBJ2-5
abundance: .
len: 14
d_gene: .
v_gene: TRBV7-2
CDR3aa: CASSFGWAEETQYF
CDR3nt: TGTGCCAGCAGCTTCGGGTGGGCTGAAGAGACCCAGTACTTC

j_gene: TRBJ2-4
abundance: once
len: 15
d_gene: .
v_gene: TRBV3-1
CDR3aa: CASSTTGLAKNIQYF
CDR3nt: TGTGCCAGCAGCACAACTGGGCTAGCCAAAAACATTCAGTACTTC

j_gene: TRBJ2-7
abundance: .
len: 14
d_gene: TRBD2
v_gene: TRBV9
CDR3aa: CASSPIAGSYEQYF
CDR3nt: TGTGCCAGCAGCCCTATAGCGGGGTCCTACGAGCAGTACTTC

j_gene: TRBJ2-5
abundance: many
len: 11
d_gene: .
v_gene: TRBV20-1
CDR3aa: CSVGREETQYF
CDR3nt: TGCAGTGTCGGCAGGGAGGAGACCCAGTACTTC

j_gene: TRBJ2-7
abundance: .
len: 15
d_gene: TRBD2
v_gene: TRBV6-1
CDR3aa: CASSRGTSGTVEQYF
CDR3nt: TGTGCCAGCAGTCGTGGGACTAGCGGGACGGTCGAGCAGTACTTC

j_gene: TRBJ2-3
abundance: many
len: 14
d_gene: .
v_gene: TRBV4-1
CDR3aa: CASSQGGVTDTQYF
CDR3nt: TGCGCCAGCAGCCAAGGTGGGGTCACAGATACGCAGTATTTT

j_gene: TRBJ1-1
abundance: .
len: 14
d_gene: .
v_gene: TRBV2
CDR3aa: CASRRGALNTEAFF
CDR3nt: TGTGCCAGCAGGCGGGGGGCCCTGAACACTGAAGCTTTCTTT

j_gene: TRBJ2-3
abundance: .
len: 16
d_gene: .
v_gene: TRBV4-3
CDR3aa: CASSQDHASEADTQYF
CDR3nt: TGCGCCAGCAGCCAAGATCATGCTAGCGAGGCAGATACGCAGTATTTT

j_gene: TRBJ1-6
abundance: many
len: 15
d_gene: .
v_gene: TRBV12-3/TRBV12-4
CDR3aa: CASPGEEMDNSPLHF
CDR3nt: TGTGCCAGCCCAGGGGAAGAGATGGATAATTCACCCCTCCACTTT

j_gene: TRBJ1-1
abundance: few
len: 15
d_gene: .
v_gene: TRBV5-1
CDR3aa: CASSPGHLSGTEAFF
CDR3nt: TGCGCCAGCAGCCCTGGACACCTGTCGGGGACTGAAGCTTTCTTT

j_gene: TRBJ1-5
abundance: .
len: 16
d_gene: .
v_gene: TRBV10-3
CDR3aa: CAISETTADSNQPQHF
CDR3nt: TGTGCCATCAGTGAGACGACAGCAGATAGCAATCAGCCCCAGCATTTT

j_gene: TRBJ2-1
abundance: few
len: 19
d_gene: .
v_gene: TRBV11-1
CDR3aa: CASSSPRASGRGSYNEQFF
CDR3nt: TGTGCCAGCAGCTCCCCCCGGGCCTCTGGGCGGGGCTCCTACAATGAGCAGTTCTTC

j_gene: TRBJ2-4
abundance: few
len: 16
d_gene: .
v_gene: TRBV28
CDR3aa: CASSKSVGQLKNIQYF
CDR3nt: TGTGCCAGCAGTAAGTCGGTCGGACAGTTGAAAAACATTCAGTACTTC

j_gene: TRBJ2-5
abundance: few
len: 15
d_gene: .
v_gene: TRBV14
CDR3aa: CASSQDPTRRETQYF
CDR3nt: TGTGCCAGCAGCCAAGACCCCACCCGACGGGAGACCCAGTACTTC

j_gene: TRBJ1-2
abundance: .
len: 15
d_gene: TRBD1
v_gene: TRBV6-1
CDR3aa: CASSAGTGWPYGYTF
CDR3nt: TGTGCCAGCAGTGCAGGGACAGGTTGGCCTTATGGCTACACCTTC

j_gene: TRBJ1-4
abundance: few
len: 15
d_gene: .
v_gene: TRBV7-8
CDR3aa: CASSSRGRFNEKLFF
CDR3nt: TGTGCCAGCAGCTCCAGGGGAAGATTTAATGAAAAACTGTTTTTT

j_gene: TRBJ2-1
abundance: .
len: 16
d_gene: .
v_gene: TRBV7-9
CDR3aa: CASSKMGPLSYNEQFF
CDR3nt: TGTGCCAGCAGCAAAATGGGACCACTCTCCTACAATGAGCAGTTCTTC

j_gene: TRBJ1-6
abundance: few
len: 13
d_gene: .
v_gene: TRBV30
CDR3aa: CAWSPRWGSPLHF
CDR3nt: TGTGCCTGGAGTCCCCGGTGGGGATCACCCCTCCACTTT

j_gene: TRBJ2-3
abundance: few
len: 16
d_gene: TRBD2
v_gene: TRBV5-1
CDR3aa: CASSYPSGSGTDTQYF
CDR3nt: TGCGCCAGCAGCTACCCTAGCGGGAGTGGCACAGATACGCAGTATTTT

j_gene: TRBJ1-1
abundance: few
len: 14
d_gene: TRBD1
v_gene: TRBV4-1
CDR3aa: CASSVMDRVAEAFF
CDR3nt: TGCGCCAGCAGCGTTATGGACAGGGTGGCAGAGGCTTTCTTT

j_gene: TRBJ1-6
abundance: .
len: 15
d_gene: .
v_gene: TRBV6-1
CDR3aa: CASSPPQGSNSPLHF
CDR3nt: TGTGCCAGCAGCCCCCCACAGGGAAGTAATTCACCCCTCCACTTT

j_gene: TRBJ2-7
abundance: .
len: 16
d_gene: TRBD2
v_gene: TRBV7-2
CDR3aa: CASSLAGGNRLYEQYF
CDR3nt: TGTGCCAGCAGCTTAGCCGGGGGGAATAGGTTATACGAGCAGTACTTC

j_gene: TRBJ1-4
abundance: .
len: 13
d_gene: .
v_gene: TRBV3-1
CDR3aa: CASRTGTNEKLFF
CDR3nt: TGTGCCAGCAGGACGGGCACTAATGAAAAACTGTTTTTT

j_gene: TRBJ2-5
abundance: .
len: 15
d_gene: .
v_gene: TRBV6-2/TRBV6-3
CDR3aa: CASSPRGTSGETQYF
CDR3nt: TGTGCCAGCAGTCCTCGGGGCACGAGTGGGGAGACCCAGTACTTC

j_gene: TRBJ2-7
abundance: .
len: 13
d_gene: .
v_gene: TRBV4-3
CDR3aa: CASSRQALLEQYF
CDR3nt: TGCGCCAGCAGCCGACAGGCCCTACTCGAGCAGTACTTC